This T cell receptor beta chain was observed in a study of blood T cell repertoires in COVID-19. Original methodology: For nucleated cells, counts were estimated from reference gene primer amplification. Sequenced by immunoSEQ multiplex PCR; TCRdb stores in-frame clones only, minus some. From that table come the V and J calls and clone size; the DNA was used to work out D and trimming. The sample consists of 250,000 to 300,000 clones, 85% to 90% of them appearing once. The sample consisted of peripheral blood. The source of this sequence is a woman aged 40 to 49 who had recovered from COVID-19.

CDR3 coding DNA: TGTGCCAGCAGTTTCACGGACAGTTCCTATAATTCACCCCTCCACTTT. Translated: CASSFTDSSYNSPLHF. This chain uses TRBV27 with TRBJ1-6; tentative D call: TRBD1 (6 bases). V was shortened by 3 bases and J by 1 base, with 10 bases between the two germline ends. Per germline, CDR1 MNHEY and CDR2 SMNVEV (reference sequence). The CDR3 covers 16 residues.